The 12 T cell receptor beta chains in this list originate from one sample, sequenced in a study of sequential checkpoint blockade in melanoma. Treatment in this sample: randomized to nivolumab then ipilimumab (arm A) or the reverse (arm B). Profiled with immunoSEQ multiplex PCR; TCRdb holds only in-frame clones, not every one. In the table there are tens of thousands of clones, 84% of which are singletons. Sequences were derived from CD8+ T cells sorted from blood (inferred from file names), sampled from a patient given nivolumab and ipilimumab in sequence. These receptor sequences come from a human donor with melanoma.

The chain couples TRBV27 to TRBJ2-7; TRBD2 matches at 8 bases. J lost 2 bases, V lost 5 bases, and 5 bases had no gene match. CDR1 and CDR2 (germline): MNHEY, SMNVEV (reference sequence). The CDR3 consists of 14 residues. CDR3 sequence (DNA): TGTGCCAGCAGTCCGGGGACTAGTGCCTACGAGCAGTACTTC. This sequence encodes CASSPGTSAYEQYF.

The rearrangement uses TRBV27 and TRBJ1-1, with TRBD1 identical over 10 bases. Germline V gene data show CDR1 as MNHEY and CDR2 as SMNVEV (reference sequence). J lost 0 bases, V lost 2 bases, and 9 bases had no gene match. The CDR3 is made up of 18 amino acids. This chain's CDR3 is CASSLSWDRGRMNTEAFF. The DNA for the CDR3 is TGTGCCAGCAGTTTAAGCTGGGACAGGGGTCGGATGAACACTGAAGCTTTCTTT.

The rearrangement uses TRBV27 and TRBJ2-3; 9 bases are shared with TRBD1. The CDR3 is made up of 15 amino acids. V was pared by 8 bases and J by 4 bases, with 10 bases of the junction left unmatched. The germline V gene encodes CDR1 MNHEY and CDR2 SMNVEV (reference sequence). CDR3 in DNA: TGTGCCAGCGGCCTTCGGGACAGGGAGGCAGATACGCAGTATTTT. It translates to CASGLRDREADTQYF.

The CDR3, as DNA: TGCGCCAGCAGCCAATCACGGGATGCTTACAATGAGCAGTTCTTC. It is translated as CASSQSRDAYNEQFF. V and J are TRBV4-1 and TRBJ2-1, with D possibly TRBD2 on 5 matching bases. The germline V gene encodes CDR1 MGHRA and CDR2 YSYEKL. There are 15 residues in the CDR3. V shed 2 bases and J shed 4 bases, with 12 bases lying between them.

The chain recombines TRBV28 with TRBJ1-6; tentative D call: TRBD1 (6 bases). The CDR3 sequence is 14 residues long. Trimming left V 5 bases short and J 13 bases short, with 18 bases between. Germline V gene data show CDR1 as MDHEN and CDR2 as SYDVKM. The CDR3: CASSDRRFGVPLHF. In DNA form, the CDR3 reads TGTGCCAGCAGTGACAGGAGGTTCGGGGTCCCCCTCCACTTT.

The CDR3 coding sequence is TGTGCCAGCAGCTTAGATTTTTTCACAGCGAACACCGGGGAGCTGTTTTTT. Translated: CASSLDFFTANTGELFF. The chain combines TRBV7-8 with TRBJ2-2; D is unresolved. Trimming left V 1 base short and J 0 bases short, with 12 bases between. Germline-derived CDR1 and CDR2 are SGHVS and FQNEAQ. The CDR3 spans 17 residues.

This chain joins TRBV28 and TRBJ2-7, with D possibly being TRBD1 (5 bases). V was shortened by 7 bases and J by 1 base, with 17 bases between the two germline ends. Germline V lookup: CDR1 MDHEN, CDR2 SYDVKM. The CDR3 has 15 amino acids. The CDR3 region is CASTPRALPSYEQYF. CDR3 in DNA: TGTGCCAGCACCCCCAGGGCCCTGCCTTCCTACGAGCAGTACTTC.

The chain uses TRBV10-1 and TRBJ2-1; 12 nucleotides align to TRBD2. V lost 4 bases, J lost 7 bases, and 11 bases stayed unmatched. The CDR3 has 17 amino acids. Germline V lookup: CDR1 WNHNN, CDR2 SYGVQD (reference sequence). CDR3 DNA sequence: TGCGCCAGCAGTGCCTTACCGGGACTAGCGGGTGGTAATGAGCAGTTCTTC. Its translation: CASSALPGLAGGNEQFF.

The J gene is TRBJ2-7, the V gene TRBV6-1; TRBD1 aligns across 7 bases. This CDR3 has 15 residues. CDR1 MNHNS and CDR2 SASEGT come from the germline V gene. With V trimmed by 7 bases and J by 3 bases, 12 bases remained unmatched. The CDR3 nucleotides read TGTGCCAGCACCCCTATCCGGGACAGTCTCTACGAGCAGTACTTC. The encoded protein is CASTPIRDSLYEQYF.

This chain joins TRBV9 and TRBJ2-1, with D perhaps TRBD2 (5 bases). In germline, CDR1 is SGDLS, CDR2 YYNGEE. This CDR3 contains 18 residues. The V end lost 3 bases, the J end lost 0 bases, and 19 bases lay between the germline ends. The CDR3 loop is CASSEDPRSGISYNEQFF. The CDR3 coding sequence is TGTGCCAGCAGCGAGGACCCCCGTTCGGGGATCTCCTACAATGAGCAGTTCTTC. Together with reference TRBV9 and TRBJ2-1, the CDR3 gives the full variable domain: DSGVTQTPKHLITATGQRVTLRCSPRSGDLSVYWYQQSLDQGLQFLIQYYNGEERAKGNILERFSAQQFPDLHSELNLSSLELGDSALYFCASSEDPRSGISYNEQFFGPGTRLTVL.

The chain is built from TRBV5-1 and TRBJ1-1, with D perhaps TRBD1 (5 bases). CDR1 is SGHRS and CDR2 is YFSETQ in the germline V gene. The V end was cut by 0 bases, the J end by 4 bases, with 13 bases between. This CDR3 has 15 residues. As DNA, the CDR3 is TGCGCCAGCAGCTTGGCCCCGGGGGGGTCCACTGAAGCTTTCTTT. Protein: CASSLAPGGSTEAFF.

CDR3 nucleotide sequence: TGTGCCAGCAGTTACCACGGACAGGGAACTGAAGCTTTCTTT. This translates into CASSYHGQGTEAFF. The chain couples TRBV6-5 to TRBJ1-1; TRBD1 aligns across 8 bases. Germline loops: CDR1 MNHEY, CDR2 SVGAGI. The CDR3 is 14 residues long. With 2 bases clipped from V and 5 bases from J, the junction kept 4 bases outside the gene matches.